Below, 12 T cell receptor beta chains from the same sample are listed, as sequenced in a study of blood T cell repertoires in COVID-19. The repertoire was sequenced with immunoSEQ multiplex PCR; TCRdb's copy has only in-frame clones and lacks some. The data contain about 60,000 clones, 70% to 90% of them singletons. Specimen: peripheral blood. Every receptor here comes from a man aged 60 to 69 with acute or convalescent COVID-19.

This chain connects TRBV29-1 to TRBJ2-3; weak D call: TRBD1 (5 bases). With 7 bases removed from V and 3 bases from J, the gap between germline ends came to 14 bases. This CDR3 has 13 amino acids. Germline assignment: CDR1 SQVTM and CDR2 ANQGSEA. CDR3 loop: CSAKQDSTDTQYF. CDR3 DNA: TGCAGCGCCAAACAGGATTCGACAGATACGCAGTATTTT.

The chain combines TRBV27 with TRBJ1-1, with a tentative D call TRBD1 (5 bases). The germline V gene encodes CDR1 MNHEY and CDR2 SMNVEV (reference sequence). The V end was cut by 1 base, the J end by 1 base, with 10 bases between. The CDR3 is 15 residues long. The CDR3 nucleotides read TGTGCCAGCAGTTTATGGGCAGGGTCGAACACTGAAGCTTTCTTT. Its protein is CASSLWAGSNTEAFF.

Turning to this clone: At one boundary the junction diverges from the germline segment, which might be a read error. The CDR3 nucleotides are TGCAGCGACATTAGGAACACTGAAACTTTCTTT. Protein: CSDIRNTETFF. This rearrangement joins TRBV20-1 to TRBJ1-1; D is uncertain. In germline, CDR1 is DFQATT, CDR2 SNEGSKA (reference sequence). This CDR3 has 11 amino acids.

The V and J genes are TRBV28 and TRBJ2-5, with 9 bases matching TRBD1. The CDR3 sequence is 16 residues long. Germline CDR1 MDHEN, CDR2 SYDVKM. V gave up 3 bases and J gave up 7 bases; unmatched junction bases: 12. The CDR3: CASSFPGQGGMGTQYF. The CDR3 bases are TGTGCCAGCAGTTTCCCGGGACAGGGCGGGATGGGGACCCAGTACTTC. Full variable domain (outside the CDR3, taken from reference TRBV28 and TRBJ2-5): DVKVTQSSRYLVKRTGEKVFLECVQDMDHENMFWYRQDPGLGLRLIYFSYDVKMKEKGDIPEGYSVSREKKERFSLILESASTNQTSMYLCASSFPGQGGMGTQYFGPGTRLLVL.

The genes are TRBV18 and TRBJ1-2; possible D gene TRBD1, 5 bases. Trimming took off 6 bases at V and 0 bases at J, with 20 bases between the two ends. Per germline, CDR1 KGHSH and CDR2 LQKENI. The CDR3 spans 17 residues. CDR3 residues: CASSRINQGTTNYGYTF. For the CDR3, the DNA is TGTGCCAGCTCCCGCATTAATCAGGGCACGACTAACTATGGCTACACCTTC. Filled out from reference TRBV18 and TRBJ1-2, the complete variable domain reads NAGVMQNPRHLVRRRGQEARLRCSPMKGHSHVYWYRQLPEEGLKFMVYLQKENIIDESGMPKERFSAEFPKEGPSILRIQQVVRGDSAAYFCASSRINQGTTNYGYTFGSGTRLTVV.

This clone was recorded a few times. The chain combines TRBV6-1 with TRBJ1-3; perhaps TRBD1 as D (5 bases). The ends were cut back, 3 bases at V and 0 bases at J, with 9 bases in the middle. Per the germline V gene, CDR1 is MNHNS and CDR2 is SASEGT. The CDR3 consists of 15 residues. CDR3 DNA sequence: TGTGCCAGCAGTGAGTTGGGGGGCTCTGGAAACACCATATATTTT. Translated, it gives CASSELGGSGNTIYF.

This clone appeared a few times. The genes are TRBV30 and TRBJ2-7, with TRBD1 as a possible D gene (6 bases). V was shortened by 5 bases and J by 6 bases, with 17 bases between the two germline ends. From germline, CDR1 is GTSNPN and CDR2 SVGIG (reference sequence). The CDR3 runs to 13 residues. The CDR3 nucleotides are TGTGCCTGGGGAAGGGGGTCTTTGGGCGAGCAGTACTTC. Protein sequence: CAWGRGSLGEQYF.

The CDR3 protein is CASSRGRPGVGETQYF. The CDR3 DNA follows: TGTGCCAGCAGCCGGGGTAGGCCGGGGGTCGGGGAGACCCAGTACTTC. The chain joins TRBV7-8 to TRBJ2-5; D might be TRBD2 (6 bases). CDR1 and CDR2 from the germline V gene are SGHVS and FQNEAQ. The CDR3 length is 16 residues. Trimming pared 5 bases from V and 5 bases from J, leaving 21 bases between. Full variable domain (remainder filled in from reference TRBV7-8 and TRBJ2-5): GAGVSQSPRYKVAKRGQDVALRCDPISGHVSLFWYQQALGQGPEFLTYFQNEAQLDKSGLPSDRFFAERPEGSVSTLKIQRTQQEDSAVYLCASSRGRPGVGETQYFGPGTRLLVL.

In nucleotides, the CDR3 is TGTGCCAGCAGCCGGGGGGGCAATGAAAAACTGTTTTTT. It encodes CASSRGGNEKLFF. The chain is built from TRBV7-9 and TRBJ1-4; possible D gene TRBD1, 6 bases. The V end lost 5 bases, the J end lost 5 bases, and 9 bases lay between the germline ends. The CDR3 spans 13 residues. Per germline, CDR1 SEHNR and CDR2 FQNEAQ (reference sequence).

The gene calls are TRBV10-3 and TRBJ2-3; D is uncertain. V gave up 6 bases and J gave up 2 bases, with 3 bases separating them. Germline CDR1 ENHRY, CDR2 SYGVKD. The CDR3 contains 11 residues. As DNA, the CDR3 is TGTGCCATCAGCCACACAGATACGCAGTATTTT. Encoded protein: CAISHTDTQYF.

The chain recombines TRBV5-1 with TRBJ1-3; D gene uncertain. CDR1 and CDR2 from the germline V gene are SGHRS and YFSETQ. The CDR3 is made up of 14 amino acids. Trimming removed 4 bases from V and 1 base from J, with 9 bases in between. CDR3 DNA: TGCGCCAGCAGCACTCCGGGGTCTGGAAACACCATATATTTT. This translates into CASSTPGSGNTIYF.

The CDR3 is CASSPPLAGGTGEQYF. CDR3 nucleotide sequence: TGTGCCAGCTCACCACCGTTGGCAGGGGGAACGGGCGAGCAGTACTTC. The chain carries TRBV18 and TRBJ2-7; the match to TRBD1 covers 7 bases. The germline CDR1 and CDR2 sequences are KGHSH and LQKENI. V lost 0 bases and J lost 6; bases outside the gene matches: 11. The CDR3 is 16 amino acids.